The 3 T cell receptor beta chains given below trace back to one sample, sequenced in a study of cytomegalovirus exposure and HLA in healthy donors. Primers included in the PCR were 60 Vbeta and 13 Jbeta primers. Libraries were prepared by immunoSEQ multiplex PCR; TCRdb keeps only in-frame clonotypes and omits some of them. The sample consists of approximately 6,800 clones, under 60% of them appearing once. Sequenced: PBMCs. The receptors derive from a man aged 25-40 years in good health and CMV-seropositive.

Comment on this clone: One end of the junction is discordant with germline, which a read error may explain. CDR3 sequence: CASSESTEPFF. CDR3 in DNA: TGTGCCAGCAGTGAATCGACTGAGCCGTTCTTC. V is TRBV25-1 and J is TRBJ2-1; the D is unclear. CDR3 size: 11 residues. Germline CDR1 and CDR2: MGHDK and SYGVNS.

The chain carries TRBV6-5 and TRBJ2-7; 8 positions agree with TRBD1. CDR1 MNHEY and CDR2 SVGAGI come from the germline V gene. Trimming at V came to 5 bases and at J to 4 bases, leaving 10 bases not matched to a gene. The CDR3 totals 15 residues. CDR3 protein: CASSQRWDRTYEQYF. In nucleotides, the CDR3 is TGTGCCAGCAGTCAGAGGTGGGACAGGACTTACGAGCAGTACTTC.

This sequence joins TRBV4-1 and TRBJ2-1; D may be TRBD1 (6 bases). The CDR3 extends over 15 amino acids. Germline V lookup: CDR1 MGHRA, CDR2 YSYEKL. The V and J ends lost 1 base and 5 bases respectively, with 12 bases between them. The CDR3 nucleotides are TGCGCCAGCAGCCAAGGGACAGCTTGGGACAATGAGCAGTTCTTC. Translating gives CASSQGTAWDNEQFF.